Described below is a single T cell receptor (beta chain) sequence and its context. The data stem from a study of blood T cell repertoires in COVID-19. Study overall: The origin of the acute and convalescent COVID-19 samples was the United States, Italy and Spain. Sources were T cells, B-cell-depleted T cells, or PBMCs; the material itself was cDNA or gDNA.

Per the study methods: Reference gene primer amplification in the assay estimated nucleated cell counts. Here immunoSEQ multiplex PCR was the method, and the copy in TCRdb shows in-frame clones only, minus some. Clone size and V and J calls were adopted from that table, with D and trimming inferred from the DNA. The sample contains roughly 71,000 clones, around 78% of which appear only once. Per the germline V gene, CDR1 is SGHRS and CDR2 is YFSETQ. Trimming removed 3 bases from V and 3 bases from J; junction bases left unmatched: 3. This CDR3 is built from 15 residues. V is TRBV5-1 and J is TRBJ2-3; 11 bases line up with TRBD1. The sequence was obtained from a woman older than 75 with acute or convalescent COVID-19. Sequencing input: peripheral blood. In nucleotides, the CDR3 is TGCGCCAGCAGCTCGGGACAGGGGGGAACAGATACGCAGTATTTT. This sequence encodes CASSSGQGGTDTQYF.